Below, 5 T cell receptor beta chains from the same sample are listed, as sequenced in a study of cytomegalovirus exposure and HLA in healthy donors. Using immunoSEQ multiplex PCR, the repertoire was profiled, and TCRdb retains in-frame clones only, with some absent. This repertoire shows 150,000 to 200,000 clones, 88% found once; its top ten account for about 2.7%. The specimen was PBMCs. These receptors were obtained from a man between 18 and 35 years old in good health and CMV-seronegative.

The genes are TRBV16 and TRBJ1-2; 7 nucleotides align to TRBD1. The CDR3 covers 14 residues. CDR1 and CDR2 (germline): KGHSY, FQNENV. Trimming cost V 3 bases and J 3 bases; bases outside gene matches: 4. The DNA of the CDR3 is TGTGCCAGCAGCCAGGACAGGTCGTACTATGGCTACACCTTC. Encoded protein: CASSQDRSYYGYTF.

The CDR3 here is CAGGAAEAFF. CDR3 sequence (DNA): TGTGCCGGGGGCGCGGCTGAAGCTTTCTTT. The chain uses TRBV30 and TRBJ1-1; D is possibly TRBD1 (6 bases). The V gene's germline CDR1 is GTSNPN and CDR2 SVGIG (reference sequence). This CDR3 comprises 10 residues. The V and J ends lost 8 bases and 6 bases respectively, with 10 bases between them.

V and J are TRBV4-1 and TRBJ1-4, with D tentatively TRBD1 (6 bases). This CDR3 contains 14 residues. Germline V gene sequence: CDR1 MGHRA, CDR2 YSYEKL. V lost 2 bases and J 4 bases, leaving 8 bases between the germline ends. CDR3 amino acids: CASSQRTDNEKLFF. As DNA, the CDR3 is TGCGCCAGCAGCCAAAGGACAGATAATGAAAAACTGTTTTTT.

The chain uses TRBV7-9 and TRBJ1-1, with 9 nucleotides matching TRBD1. Germline V CDR1 and CDR2: SEHNR, FQNEAQ (reference sequence). Germline trimming cut 5 bases from V and 11 bases from J; bases unmatched to any gene: 15. This CDR3 contains 15 residues. The CDR3 nucleotides are TGTGCCAGCAGCCACATAGGGACAGGGCGAACCGCGGCTTTCTTT. It translates to CASSHIGTGRTAAFF.

The V gene is TRBV18, the J gene TRBJ2-1; TRBD1 matches 9 bases. Germline trimming cut 6 bases from V and 6 bases from J; bases unmatched to any gene: 21. The CDR3 totals 19 residues. The germline V gene has CDR1 KGHSH and CDR2 LQKENI. The CDR3 reads CASSAMSTSGTGSSNEQFF. The DNA for the CDR3 is TGTGCCAGCTCCGCCATGTCGACTTCCGGGACAGGGTCTAGCAATGAGCAGTTCTTC.